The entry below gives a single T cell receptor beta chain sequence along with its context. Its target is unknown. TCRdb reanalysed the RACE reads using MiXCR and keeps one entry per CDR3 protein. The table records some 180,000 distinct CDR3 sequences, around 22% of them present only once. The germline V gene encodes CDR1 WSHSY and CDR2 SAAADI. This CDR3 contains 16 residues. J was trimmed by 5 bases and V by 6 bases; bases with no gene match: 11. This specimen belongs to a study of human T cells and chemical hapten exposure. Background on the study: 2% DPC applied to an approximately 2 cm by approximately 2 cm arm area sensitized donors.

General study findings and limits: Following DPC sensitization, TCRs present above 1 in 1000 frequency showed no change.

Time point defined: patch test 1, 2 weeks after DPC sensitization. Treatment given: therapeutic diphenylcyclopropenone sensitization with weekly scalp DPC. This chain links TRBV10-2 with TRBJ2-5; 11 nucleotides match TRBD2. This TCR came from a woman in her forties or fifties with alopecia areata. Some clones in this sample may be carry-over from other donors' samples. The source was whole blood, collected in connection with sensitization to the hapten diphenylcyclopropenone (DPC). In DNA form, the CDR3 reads TGCGCCAGCAGCGGACTAGCGGGCGTTAATCGGGAGACCCAGTACTTC. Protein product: CASSGLAGVNRETQYF.